This record covers a single TCR beta chain. What antigen it recognizes has not been identified. No base quality information exists; no much larger clone differs at one position. Germline trimming amounts to 6 bases on V and 8 bases on J, with 12 as the count of junction bases outside the gene matches. As encoded in the germline V gene (reference sequence), CDR1 is LNHDA while CDR2 is SQIVND. The CDR3 starts with the cysteine, ends with the phenylalanine, and has 15 residues. Here the CDR3 DNA is all that survives: 45 bases in frame from base 1. This sample was taken from a study of Ad26.COV2.S vaccination and SARS-CoV-2 variants (dated by TCRdb to the early 2020s). As for the study more broadly: Vaccine-arm donors came from COV1001, a multicentre, randomized, double-blind, placebo-controlled phase I-IIa trial of Ad26.COV2.S in healthy adults. The TCR-sequenced set comprised roughly 30 samples: some 20 Ad26.COV2.S vaccine recipients, 5 placebo recipients and 8 SARS-CoV-2 convalescent individuals. Investigators did not know the trial group allocation while performing experiments and assessing outcomes. Ad26.COV2.S was administered intramuscularly at 5 x 10^10 or 1 x 10^11 viral particles, either as a single shot or as two shots given 56 days apart. TCRbeta repertoire sequencing was used to assess the specificity and breadth of SARS-CoV-2-reactive T cell receptors after Ad26.COV2.S vaccination. Trial participants were randomized into five groups of five: low-dose or high-dose Ad26.COV2.S given once or twice, or placebo on both occasions. Broader findings and caveats from the paper: The authors noted that the TCR breadth and depth analyses may have underestimated total T cell responses. After vaccination, spike-specific CD8+ and CD4+ T cell responses were reported to show substantial breadth. Non-spike TCR breadth was comparable between vaccine and placebo recipients, consistent with the vaccine containing only spike. The study was not powered for comparison of responses between vaccine doses or regimens. Spike-specific TCR breadth was higher in Ad26.COV2.S recipients than in placebo recipients (P = 0.0014).

The treatment or condition label corresponds to: around 19 received Ad26.COV2.S at low or high dose, single or two shots; 5 received placebo; per-sample allocation not given. Repertoires of vaccine and placebo recipients were sequenced from samples collected on day 63 after the first injection. In Cohort 1b, 25 or so adults aged 18-55 years were enrolled at a single site in Boston, USA, between 29 July and 7 August 2020. As a vaccine, Ad26.COV2.S was a replication-incompetent adenovirus type 26 vector that expressed a prefusion-stabilized SARS-CoV-2 spike protein derived from the original Wuhan strain. The immunoSEQ Assay was used to sequence TCRbeta CDR3 regions. After extraction, genomic DNA underwent amplification by bias-controlled multiplex PCR, followed by high-throughput sequencing. In the paper's pipeline: To quantify the absolute abundance of every unique TCRbeta CDR3 region, sequences were collapsed and filtered. Usable DNA was measured by amplifying reference genes present in all nucleated cells, and TCRbeta template counts were normalized to that usable DNA to estimate T cell fraction. Repertoire TCRs were annotated as SARS-CoV-2-specific by exact matching of V gene, CDR3 amino acid sequence and J gene to a known reactive TCR set. The reference SARS-CoV-2 TCR set was derived from MIRA and filtered for enrichment in COVID-19-positive ImmuneCODE repertoires, a step that removed public or cross-reactive TCRs. Drawing on the MIRA antigens, annotated TCRs were analysed further at the level of specific ORF or position within ORF. Breadth was defined as annotated unique rearrangements over total unique productive rearrangements; depth was the summed frequency of those rearrangements. Group comparisons of TCR breadth used two-sided Wilcoxon rank-sum tests. This is the immuneACCESS table as TCRdb keeps it, with only in-frame sequences that have V and J called. A part of the clones is gone; compared with another copy, unresolved V genes explain less than half, and the rest is unexplained. V and J calls and clone size follow that table, whereas D and trimming were derived from the DNA. Present in this sample are under 600,000 clones, about 89% of which were seen just once. The ten largest make up 1.7% of the sample.

Here the chain combines TRBV19 and TRBJ2-1, with 8 middle bases fitting TRBD2. This specimen was peripheral blood, taken in a trial of Ad26.COV2.S vaccine versus placebo. This TCR derives from a person aged 18-60 years who received the Ad26.COV2.S COVID-19 vaccine or a placebo. The nucleotides are TGTGCCAGTAGCCCGGGCGGGAGGATCGGGTATGAGCAGTTCTTC. Its coded protein is CASSPGGRIGYEQFF. Beyond the CDR3, the reference TRBV19 and TRBJ2-1 genes provide the residues; the full variable domain reads: DGGITQSPKYLFRKEGQNVTLSCEQNLNHDAMYWYRQDPGQGLRLIYYSQIVNDFQKGDIAEGYSVSREKKESFPLTVTSAQKNPTAFYLCASSPGGRIGYEQFFGPGTRLTVL.